The clone carrying this TCR beta chain was seen more than once but under ten times. The antigen remains unidentified. This entry comes from a study of identical twins. Study-level findings and limits: In cord blood, abundant beta clonotypes had fewer insertions; memory showed no trend.

Through template switching, a universal primer site was introduced, and the cDNA contained unique molecular identifiers. TCRdb itself ran the 5' RACE reads through MiXCR, one entry per CDR3 protein. Of about 890,000 distinct CDR3 sequences listed, roughly an eighth are singletons. The germline gives CDR1 MDHEN, CDR2 SYDVKM. The CDR3 contains 16 residues. V lost 1 base, J lost 2 bases, and 14 bases lay in between. The sample also formed part of further work on yellow fever vaccine responses in identical twins.

The sequenced sample consisted of PBMCs. This clonotype was sampled from a woman between 18 and 29 years old in good health. The chain is built from TRBV28 and TRBJ2-5; D call uncertain. The CDR3: CASSLFMNSPQETQYF. Here the CDR3 DNA reads TGTGCCAGCAGTTTATTTATGAATTCCCCTCAAGAGACCCAGTACTTC.